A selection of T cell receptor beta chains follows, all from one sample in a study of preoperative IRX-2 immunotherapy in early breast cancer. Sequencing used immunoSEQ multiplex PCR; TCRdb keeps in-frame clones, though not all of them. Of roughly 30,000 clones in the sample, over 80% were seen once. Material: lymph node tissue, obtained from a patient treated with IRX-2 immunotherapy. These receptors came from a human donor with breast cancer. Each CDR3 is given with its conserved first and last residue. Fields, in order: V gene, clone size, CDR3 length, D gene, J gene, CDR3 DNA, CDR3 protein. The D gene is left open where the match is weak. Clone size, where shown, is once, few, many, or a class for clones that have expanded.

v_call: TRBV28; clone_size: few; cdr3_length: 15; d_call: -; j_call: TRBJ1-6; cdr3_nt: TGTGCCAGCAGTTACACCTCCGGGGGCAATTCACCCCTCCACTTT; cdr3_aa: CASSYTSGGNSPLHF
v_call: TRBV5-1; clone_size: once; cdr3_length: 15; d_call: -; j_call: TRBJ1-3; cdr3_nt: TGCGCCAGCAGCCAAGTAGGGGGCTCTGGAAACACCATATATTTT; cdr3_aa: CASSQVGGSGNTIYF
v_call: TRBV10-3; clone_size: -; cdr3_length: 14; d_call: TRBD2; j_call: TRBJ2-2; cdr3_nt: TGTGCCACCCGGGAGCGGGAGTACACCGGGGAGCTGTTTTTT; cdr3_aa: CATREREYTGELFF
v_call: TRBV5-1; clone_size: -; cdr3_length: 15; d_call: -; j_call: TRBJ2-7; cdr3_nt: TGCGCCAACAGCTTGGAGCAGGGGGGAGGCTACGAGCAGTACTTC; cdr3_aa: CANSLEQGGGYEQYF
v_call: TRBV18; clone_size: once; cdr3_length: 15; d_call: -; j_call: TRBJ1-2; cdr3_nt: TGTGCCAGCTCTCCTAGCCAGGTCCTTAACTATGGCTACACCTTC; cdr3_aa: CASSPSQVLNYGYTF
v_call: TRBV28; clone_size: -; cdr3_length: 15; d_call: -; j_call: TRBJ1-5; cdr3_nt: TGTGCCAGCAGTTTAGGGCAGGGCCCTAATCAGCCCCAGCATTTT; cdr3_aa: CASSLGQGPNQPQHF
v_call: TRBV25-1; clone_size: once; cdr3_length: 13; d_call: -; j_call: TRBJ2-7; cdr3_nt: TGTGCCAGCCGCGGGACACGACACTACGAGCAGTACTTC; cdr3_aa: CASRGTRHYEQYF
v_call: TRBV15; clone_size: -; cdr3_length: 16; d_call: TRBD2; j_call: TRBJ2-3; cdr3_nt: TGTGCCACCAGCAGAGGGGCAGCGGGGAGGGCAGATACGCAGTATTTT; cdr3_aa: CATSRGAAGRADTQYF
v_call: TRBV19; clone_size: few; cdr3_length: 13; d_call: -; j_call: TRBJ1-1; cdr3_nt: TGTGCCAGTGGGTACAGCTGGGGCACTGAAGCTTTCTTT; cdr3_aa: CASGYSWGTEAFF
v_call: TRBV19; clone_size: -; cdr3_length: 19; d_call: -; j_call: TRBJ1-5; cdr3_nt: TGTGCCAGTAGTATCCCCCCGGGACGGACTTCCAGAGACAATCAGCCCCAGCATTTT; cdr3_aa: CASSIPPGRTSRDNQPQHF
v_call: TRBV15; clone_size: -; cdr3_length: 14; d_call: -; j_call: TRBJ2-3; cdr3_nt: TGTGCCACCAGCAGAACAGGGTTTCAAGATACGCAGTATTTT; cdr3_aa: CATSRTGFQDTQYF
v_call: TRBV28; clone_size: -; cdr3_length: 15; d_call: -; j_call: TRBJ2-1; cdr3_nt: TGTGCCAGCAGTTTACCCATACCGGGCCGTGAAGAGCAGTTCTTC; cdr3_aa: CASSLPIPGREEQFF
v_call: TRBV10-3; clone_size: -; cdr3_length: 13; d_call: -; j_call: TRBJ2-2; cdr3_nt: TGTGCCATCAGTGAGACTAGGCCCGGGGAGCTGTTTTTT; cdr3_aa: CAISETRPGELFF
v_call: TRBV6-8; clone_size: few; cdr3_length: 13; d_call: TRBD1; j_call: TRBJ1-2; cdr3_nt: TGTGCCAGCAGTTACTCGACAGGGTATGGCTACACCTTC; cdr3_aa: CASSYSTGYGYTF
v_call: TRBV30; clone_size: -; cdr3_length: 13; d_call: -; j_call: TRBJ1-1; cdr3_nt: TGTGCCTGGAGTGTAGGTGTGAACACTGAAGCTTTCTTT; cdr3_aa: CAWSVGVNTEAFF
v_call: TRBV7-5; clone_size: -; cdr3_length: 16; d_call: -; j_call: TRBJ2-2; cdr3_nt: TGTGCCAGCAGCTGGATCAACGGCTGGAACACCGGGGAGCTGTTTTTT; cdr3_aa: CASSWINGWNTGELFF
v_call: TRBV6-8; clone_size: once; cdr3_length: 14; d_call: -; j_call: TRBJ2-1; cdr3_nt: TGTGCCAGCAGACCTGTCAGCTCCTACAATGAGCAGTTCTTC; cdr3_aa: CASRPVSSYNEQFF
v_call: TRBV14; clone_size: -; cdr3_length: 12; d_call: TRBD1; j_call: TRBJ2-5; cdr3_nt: TGTGCCAGCTCGACAGGGGGCTGGACCCAGTACTTC; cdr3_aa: CASSTGGWTQYF
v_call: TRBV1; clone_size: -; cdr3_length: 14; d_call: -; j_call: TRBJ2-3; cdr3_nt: TGCGCCAGCAGCCAAGACCCAGCGGCTGATACGCAGTATTTT; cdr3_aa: CASSQDPAADTQYF
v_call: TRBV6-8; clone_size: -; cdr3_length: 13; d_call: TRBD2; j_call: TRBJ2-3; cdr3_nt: TGTGCCAGCAGTAAGGGACTAGCCGATACGCAGTATTTT; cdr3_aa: CASSKGLADTQYF
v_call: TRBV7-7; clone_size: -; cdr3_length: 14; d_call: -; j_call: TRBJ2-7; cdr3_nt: TGTGCCAGCAGCCTAACGAGGAGGACAGAAGAGCAGTACTTC; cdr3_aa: CASSLTRRTEEQYF
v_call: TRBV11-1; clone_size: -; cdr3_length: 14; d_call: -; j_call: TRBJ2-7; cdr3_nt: TGTGCCAGCAGCTTGGTTCGCGGGCCTTACGAGCAGTACTTC; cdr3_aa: CASSLVRGPYEQYF
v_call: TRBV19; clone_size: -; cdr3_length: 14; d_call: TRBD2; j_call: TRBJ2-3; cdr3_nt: TGTGCCAGTAGTATCTCGGGAGGGGTAGATACGCAGTATTTT; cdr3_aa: CASSISGGVDTQYF
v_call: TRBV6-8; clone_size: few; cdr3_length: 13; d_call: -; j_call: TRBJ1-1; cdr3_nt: TGTGCCAGCAGTTACGAGGGTTCCACTGAAGCTTTCTTT; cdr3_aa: CASSYEGSTEAFF
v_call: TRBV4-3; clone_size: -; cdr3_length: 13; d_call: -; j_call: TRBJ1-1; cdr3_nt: TGCGCCAGCAGCCAATCTCTCGGGACTGAAGCTTTCTTT; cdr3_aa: CASSQSLGTEAFF
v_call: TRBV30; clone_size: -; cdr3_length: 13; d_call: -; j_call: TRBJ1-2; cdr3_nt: TGTGCCTGGGCGTACCCCCAGGGTCGCGGCTACACCTTC; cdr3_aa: CAWAYPQGRGYTF
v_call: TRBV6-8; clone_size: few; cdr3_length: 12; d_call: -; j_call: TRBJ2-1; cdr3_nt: TGTGCCCCCGATTGCGAGTTCCATGAGCAGTTCTTC; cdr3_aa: CAPDCEFHEQFF
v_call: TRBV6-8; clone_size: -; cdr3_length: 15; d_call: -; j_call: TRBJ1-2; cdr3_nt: TGTGCCAGCAGTTACGGCGGAATGGGAGGAGGTGGCTACACCTTC; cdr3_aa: CASSYGGMGGGGYTF
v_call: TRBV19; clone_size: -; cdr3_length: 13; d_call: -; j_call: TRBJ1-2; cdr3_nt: TGTGCCAGTAGTCCGTCGGGGGGAGATGGCTACACCTTC; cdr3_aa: CASSPSGGDGYTF
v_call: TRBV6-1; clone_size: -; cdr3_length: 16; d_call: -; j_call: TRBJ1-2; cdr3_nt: TGTGCCAGCAGTGAAGCGCTCTCCCAATTTAGCTATGGCTACACCTTC; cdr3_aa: CASSEALSQFSYGYTF
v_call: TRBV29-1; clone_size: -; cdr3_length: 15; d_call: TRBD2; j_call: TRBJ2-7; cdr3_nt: TGCAGCGTAGTAGGTCTCAGCGGGAGCTCCTACGAGCAGTACTTC; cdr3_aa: CSVVGLSGSSYEQYF
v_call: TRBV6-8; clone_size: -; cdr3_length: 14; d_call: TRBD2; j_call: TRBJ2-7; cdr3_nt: TGTGCCAGCAAAGGGAGGGGATCGTCCTACGAGCAGTACTTC; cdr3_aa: CASKGRGSSYEQYF
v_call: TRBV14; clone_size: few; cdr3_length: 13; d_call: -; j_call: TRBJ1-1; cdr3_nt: TGTGCCAGCAGACTTCACAGAAACACTGAAGCTTTCTTT; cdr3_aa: CASRLHRNTEAFF
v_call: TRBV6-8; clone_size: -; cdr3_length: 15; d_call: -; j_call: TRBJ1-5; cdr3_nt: TGTGCCAGCACCGAATATGGGGGGGGCGATCAGCCCCAGCATTTT; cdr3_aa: CASTEYGGGDQPQHF
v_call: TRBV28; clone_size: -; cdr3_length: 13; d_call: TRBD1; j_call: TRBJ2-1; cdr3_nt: TGTGCCAGCAGGGGACAGGGGGCGAGGGGGCAGTTCTTC; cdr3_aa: CASRGQGARGQFF
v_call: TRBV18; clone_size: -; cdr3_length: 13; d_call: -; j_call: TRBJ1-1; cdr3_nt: TGTGCCAGCTCACCTCGGACAGTCACTGAAGCTTTCTTT; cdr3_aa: CASSPRTVTEAFF
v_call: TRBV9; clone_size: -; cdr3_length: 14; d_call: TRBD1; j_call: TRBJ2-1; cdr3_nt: TGTGCCAGCAGGAGGGACAGGGGTAGCGATGAGCAGTTCTTC; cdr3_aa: CASRRDRGSDEQFF
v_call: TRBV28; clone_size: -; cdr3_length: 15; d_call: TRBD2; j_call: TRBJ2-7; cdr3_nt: TGTGCCAGCAGCATCATTGCGGGAGGGCCTCCCGAGCAGTACTTC; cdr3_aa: CASSIIAGGPPEQYF
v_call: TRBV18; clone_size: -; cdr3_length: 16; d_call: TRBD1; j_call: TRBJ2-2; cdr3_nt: TGTGCCAGCTCACCAGGACAGGGGATGGTCACCGGGGAGCTGTTTTTT; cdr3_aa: CASSPGQGMVTGELFF
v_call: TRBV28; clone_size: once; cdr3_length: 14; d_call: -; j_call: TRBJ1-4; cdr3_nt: TGTGCCAGCAGTTTAGTGAATAGCCATGAAAAACTGTTTTTT; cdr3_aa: CASSLVNSHEKLFF
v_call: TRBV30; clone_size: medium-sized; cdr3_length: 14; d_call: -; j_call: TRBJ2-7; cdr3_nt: TGTGCCTGGAGTGTACATAGCCTCTCCTACGAGCAGTACTTC; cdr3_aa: CAWSVHSLSYEQYF
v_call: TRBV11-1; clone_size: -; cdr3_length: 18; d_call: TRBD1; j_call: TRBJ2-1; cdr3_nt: TGTGCCAGCAGCTTTTTAAGACCGGGACAGGGATACTACAATGAGCAGTTCTTC; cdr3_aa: CASSFLRPGQGYYNEQFF
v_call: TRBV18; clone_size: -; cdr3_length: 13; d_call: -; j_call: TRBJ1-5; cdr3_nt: TGTGCCAGCTCAGCCATGGTCCGCCAGCCCCAGCATTTT; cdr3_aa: CASSAMVRQPQHF
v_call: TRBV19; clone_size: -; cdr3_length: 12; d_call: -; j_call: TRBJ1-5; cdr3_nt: TGTGCCAGTAGTATAATCCCCCAGCCCCAGCATTTT; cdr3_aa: CASSIIPQPQHF
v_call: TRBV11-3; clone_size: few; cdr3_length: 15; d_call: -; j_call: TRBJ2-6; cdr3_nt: TGTGCCAGCAGCTTGTTTTTCGAAGGGGCCAACGTCCTGACTTTC; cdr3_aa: CASSLFFEGANVLTF
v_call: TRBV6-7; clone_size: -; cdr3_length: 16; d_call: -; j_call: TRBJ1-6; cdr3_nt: TGTGCCAGCAGTTACTTCCAGGGCTCCTATAATTCACCCCTCCACTTT; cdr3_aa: CASSYFQGSYNSPLHF
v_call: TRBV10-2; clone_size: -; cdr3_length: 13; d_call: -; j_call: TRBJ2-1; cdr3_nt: TGCGCCAGCACGGGTTCCCCATACAATGAGCAGTTCTTC; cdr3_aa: CASTGSPYNEQFF
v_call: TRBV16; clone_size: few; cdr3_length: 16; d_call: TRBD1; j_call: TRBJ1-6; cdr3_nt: TGTGCCAGCAGCCAACCAGGGGGGACAGTAAATTCACCCCTCCACTTT; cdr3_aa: CASSQPGGTVNSPLHF
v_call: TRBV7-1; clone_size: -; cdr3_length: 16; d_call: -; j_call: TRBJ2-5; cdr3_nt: TGTGCCAGCAGCTTAACGGCTAGGTGGGAGCGGGAGACCCAGTACTTC; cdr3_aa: CASSLTARWERETQYF
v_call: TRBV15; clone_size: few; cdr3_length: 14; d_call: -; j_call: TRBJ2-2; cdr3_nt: TGTGCCACCAGCAGAAATCCCGGGGGTTGGGAGCTGTTTTTT; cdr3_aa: CATSRNPGGWELFF
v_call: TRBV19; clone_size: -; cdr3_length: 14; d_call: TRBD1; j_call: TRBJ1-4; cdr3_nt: TGTGCCAGTAGCGTGACAGGGGCTAATGAAAAACTGTTTTTT; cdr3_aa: CASSVTGANEKLFF
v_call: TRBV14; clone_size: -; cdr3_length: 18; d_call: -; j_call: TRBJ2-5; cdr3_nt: TGTGCCAGCAGCCCCCATACGGCAACGGGACGGGGGCAAGAGACCCAGTACTTC; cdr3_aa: CASSPHTATGRGQETQYF
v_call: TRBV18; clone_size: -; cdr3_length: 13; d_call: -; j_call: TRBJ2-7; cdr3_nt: TGTGCCAGCTCACCAAGGGCCGGCTACGAGCAGTACTTC; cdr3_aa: CASSPRAGYEQYF
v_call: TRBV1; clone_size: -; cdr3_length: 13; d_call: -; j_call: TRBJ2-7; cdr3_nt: TGCGCCAGCAGCCAAGAGGACAGCGTCGAACAGTACTTC; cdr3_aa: CASSQEDSVEQYF
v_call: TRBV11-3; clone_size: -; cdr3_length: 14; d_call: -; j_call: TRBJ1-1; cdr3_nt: TGTGCCAGCAGGTTGGGCCTTTCGAACACTGAAGCTTTCTTT; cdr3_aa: CASRLGLSNTEAFF
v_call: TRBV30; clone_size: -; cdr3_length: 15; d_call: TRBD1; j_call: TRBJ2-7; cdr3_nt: TGTGCCTGGAGTGTCTTTGCGGGACAGGGTAACGAGCAGTACTTC; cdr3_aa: CAWSVFAGQGNEQYF
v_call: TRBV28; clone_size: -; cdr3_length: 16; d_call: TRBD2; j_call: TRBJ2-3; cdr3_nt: TGTGCCAGCAGTTCCGGACTAGCGGCGGGCACAGATACGCAGTATTTT; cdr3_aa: CASSSGLAAGTDTQYF
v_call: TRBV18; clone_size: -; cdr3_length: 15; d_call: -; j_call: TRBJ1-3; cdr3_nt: TGTGCCAGCTCACTAACGGGCCTCCGCGGAAACACCATATATTTT; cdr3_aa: CASSLTGLRGNTIYF
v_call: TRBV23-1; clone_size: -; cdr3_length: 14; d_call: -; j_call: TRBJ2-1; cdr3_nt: TGCGCCAGCAGTCCGAGAGACAGTCACAATGAGCAGTTCTTC; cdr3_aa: CASSPRDSHNEQFF